This is a list of T cell receptor beta chains from one sample in a study of vaccination and CD4 T cells after COVID-19. Their cognate antigens are unknown. TCRdb recomputed calls from the PCR reads with MiXCR, one row per CDR3 protein. The table lists about 12,000 distinct CDR3 sequences, 35% to 40% of them singletons, with approximately 20% in the top ten. The sequenced sample was cultured CD4+ T cells from blood. Receptors were obtained from a human donor with COVID-19. Each CDR3 is given with its conserved first and last residue. The D gene is left open where the match is weak. A clone size is listed for some rows: how often the clone was seen (once, few, many), or a class if it is expanded.

.	TRBV6-2/TRBV6-3	TRBJ2-3	.	TGTGCCACCGGCCGCGGCGGGGACCCCACAGATACGCAGTATTTT	CATGRGGDPTDTQYF
.	TRBV7-8	TRBJ2-2	.	TGTGCCAGCAGCCCCGGCCAGCAGAACACCGGGGAGCTGTTTTTT	CASSPGQQNTGELFF
.	TRBV20-1	TRBJ1-2	.	TGCAGTGCAAGAGAAGCCTCGGGAGAGTACACCTTC	CSAREASGEYTF
.	TRBV6-1	TRBJ1-5	few	TGTGCCAGCAGTCCCGACGGGTCGCCATATAGCAATCAGCCCCAGCATTTT	CASSPDGSPYSNQPQHF
.	TRBV12-3/TRBV12-4	TRBJ1-6	.	TGTGCCAGCAGGGGTAATTCACCCCTCCACTTT	CASRGNSPLHF
.	TRBV19	TRBJ1-1	.	TGTGCCAGTAGTGTGACAGCATTGAACACTGAAGCTTTCTTT	CASSVTALNTEAFF
.	TRBV19	TRBJ1-2	once	TGTGCCAGTCGGGACATAGGGAGCTATGGCTACACCTTC	CASRDIGSYGYTF
.	TRBV6-5	TRBJ2-1	few	TGTGCCAGCAGTTACAGGTCTACCGCCTACAATGAGCAGTTCTTC	CASSYRSTAYNEQFF
.	TRBV7-9	TRBJ2-3	few	TGTGCCAGCAGCTTTGACAGCTTGGCCACAGATACGCAGTATTTT	CASSFDSLATDTQYF
TRBD1	TRBV6-1	TRBJ1-3	few	TGTGCCAGCAGCTCCCCACAGGGGATCTCTGGAAACACCATATATTTT	CASSSPQGISGNTIYF
.	TRBV6-5	TRBJ1-6	.	TGTGCCAGCAGTTCCCCCCAGCTGCTTAATTCACCCCTCCACTTT	CASSSPQLLNSPLHF
TRBD1	TRBV5-1	TRBJ1-6	.	TGCGCCAGCACCAGTACAGGGGTAAATTCACCCCTCCACTTT	CASTSTGVNSPLHF
TRBD1	TRBV6-1	TRBJ1-2	few	TGTGCCAGCAGTATCTACAGGGGTTTCCACTATGGCTACACCTTC	CASSIYRGFHYGYTF
TRBD2	TRBV7-2	TRBJ2-7	.	TGTGCCAGCAGCTTAGGCGGGGGGTTAAGGTACGAGCAGTACTTC	CASSLGGGLRYEQYF
.	TRBV25-1	TRBJ1-3	.	TGTGCCAGCTCCTGGCGGGGGGCCAGTGGAAACACCATATATTTT	CASSWRGASGNTIYF
.	TRBV30	TRBJ2-2	.	TGTGCCTGGAGTGTACTATTGGAGACCGGGGAGCTGTTTTTT	CAWSVLLETGELFF
TRBD1	TRBV19	TRBJ1-1	few	TGTGCCAGTAGTATTGGGGGACAGGGGGACACTGAAGCTTTCTTT	CASSIGGQGDTEAFF
TRBD1	TRBV10-3	TRBJ1-2	.	TGTGCCATCAGTGAGTCACAGGGGTATAACTATGGCTACACCTTC	CAISESQGYNYGYTF
.	TRBV15	TRBJ2-3	.	TGTGCCACCAGCAGAGGAACAACTAGCACAGATACGCAGTATTTT	CATSRGTTSTDTQYF
.	TRBV7-2	TRBJ1-2	few	TGTGCCAGCAGCCTGAGGTTGGGAGGCTACACCTTC	CASSLRLGGYTF
.	TRBV5-4	TRBJ2-6	few	TGTGCCAGCAGCTTGTCGATATTAGCTGGGGCCAACGTCCTGACTTTC	CASSLSILAGANVLTF
TRBD1	TRBV4-2	TRBJ2-7	.	TGTGCCAGCAGCCGCGGGACAGGTGGTACCTACGAGCAGTACTTC	CASSRGTGGTYEQYF
TRBD2	TRBV20-1	TRBJ2-5	few	TGCAGTGCTAGAGGTAGCGGGGGCCTCCAAGAGACCCAGTACTTC	CSARGSGGLQETQYF
TRBD1	TRBV6-1	TRBJ2-5	.	TGTGCCAGCAGCCGAGCGGACAGGGGGCAAGAGACCCAGTACTTC	CASSRADRGQETQYF